This T cell receptor (beta chain) was identified in a study of blood T cell repertoires in COVID-19 (dated by TCRdb to the early 2020s). For the study in its entirety: Samples from collaborators originated in the United States, Italy and Spain and spanned both the acute and convalescent phases of COVID-19. The prospective study material was composed of cDNA or gDNA derived from T cells, B-cell-depleted T cells, or PBMCs. Deeply sampled blood TCRbeta repertoires from subjects exposed to, actively infected with, or recovered from COVID-19 were included in the dataset. The repertoires were released in a freely available public database intended as a resource for research on the immune response to SARS-CoV-2. The samples were drawn from two sources: the first 160 participants of the ongoing ImmuneRACE study, and 1,254 subjects contributed by 6 global collaborators. The sample metadata nearly always contained a de-identified subject ID, COVID-19 status, age in years and sex. Where available, HLA class I and class II types were taken from metadata supplied by the sample provider and were not determined by assay-based typing. Overall study results and their limits: The quantity of clinical and demographic metadata differed by source and by participant and was supplied without curation.

In Seattle, one collaborating source enrolled patients while the infection was active and tracked those patients longitudinally over the course of disease. Whole blood was collected in K2EDTA tubes by collaborating institutions according to the institutions' own protocols. For TCRbeta analysis, collaborators shipped samples in one of three forms: frozen whole blood, isolated PBMCs, or DNA extracted from either of those sample types. Taken from the germline V gene, the CDR1 and CDR2 loops are LGHNA and YSLEER. Inclusive of the bounding cysteine and phenylalanine, the CDR3 is 17 residues long. Only the CDR3 region is kept as DNA, spanning 51 bases read in frame from base 1. For this chain, trimming is 0 bases at the V end and 9 bases at the J end, and the number of junction bases without a gene match is 9. Note on this clone: Its cognate antigen has yet to be identified. Base qualities are not provided; no much larger clone lies one nucleotide away.

TCRbeta CDR3 regions were amplified from genomic DNA using the immunoSEQ Assay, a bias-controlled multiplex PCR. On the authors' methods: The number of nucleated cells in each sample was estimated from the amplification of reference gene primers within the assay. Sequence reads were collapsed and filtered to measure the absolute abundance of every unique TCRbeta CDR3 rearrangement. Productive Simpson clonality was computed per sample as the square root of Simpson's diversity index over productive rearrangements. Drawn from immuneACCESS, this table holds only the in-frame rearrangements with V and J called that TCRdb kept. Clones are partly lost; checked studies trace under half to an unresolved V gene and leave the rest unexplained. From that table come the V and J calls and clone size; the DNA was used to work out D and trimming. The sample table holds more than 350,000 clones, of which 70% to 90% were seen once. Jointly, the top ten make up 3% of the sample.

The specimen was peripheral blood. The chain couples TRBV4-3 to TRBJ2-2, and 11 junction bases match TRBD2. The source of this sequence is a woman aged 30 to 39 with COVID-19, enrolled during active disease. The DNA reads as follows: TGCGCCAGCAGCCAAGATCAACTAGCGGGGGCGGGTAGGGAGCTGTTTTTT. This translates into CASSQDQLAGAGRELFF.